This T cell receptor (beta chain) was captured by sequencing in a study of high-grade serous ovarian cancer treatment subgroups. Study-wide context: Mean per sample: around 13,000 reads, 6,000 to 8,000 unique TCR beta rearrangements.

J lost 4 bases, V lost 4 bases, and 8 bases had no gene match. Germline V gene sequence: CDR1 SGHNT, CDR2 YYREEE (reference sequence). This CDR3 has 15 residues. TCRdb's table, derived via immunoSEQ multiplex PCR, lists solely in-frame clones and lacks some. Here the sample spans 25,000 to 30,000 clones, 80% to 90% being singletons. Tumor samples were taken before definitive surgery or chemotherapy. The genes are TRBV5-4 and TRBJ2-1, with TRBD1 identical over 7 bases. Sequencing input: tumor tissue. This sequence originates from a human donor with high-grade serous ovarian cancer. CDR3 sequence reads: CASSPQGGPYNEQFF. For the CDR3, the DNA is TGTGCCAGCAGCCCCCAAGGGGGCCCTTACAATGAGCAGTTCTTC.